Listed below are T cell receptor beta chains from one sample, sequenced in a study of blood T cell repertoires in COVID-19. The table came from immunoSEQ multiplex PCR; TCRdb's copy has only in-frame clones and leaves some out. The data contain approximately 67,000 clones, around 88% of them seen just once; the ten biggest clones take up around a fifth. The source material was peripheral blood. The receptors here all came from a woman of 80 years or more with acute or convalescent COVID-19. Both conserved end residues are part of each CDR3. The order of the fields is D gene, clone size, J gene, CDR3 length, V gene, CDR3 DNA, CDR3 protein. D genes are given only for firm matches. Rows may omit the clone size; those that give it use once, few, many or a size class.

TRBD1 | few | TRBJ1-2 | 18 | TRBV27 | TGTGCCAGCAGTCCCCGACAGGGTTGGTCCCCCTCTCTCTATGGCTACACCTTC | CASSPRQGWSPSLYGYTF
TRBD1 | NA | TRBJ1-3 | 14 | TRBV9 | TGTGCCAGCCAAACAGGGGGCGCGGGAAACACCATATATTTT | CASQTGGAGNTIYF
NA | once | TRBJ1-2 | 14 | TRBV29-1 | TGCAGCGTTGAGGCAGGACAAATCATCTATGGCTACACCTTC | CSVEAGQIIYGYTF
NA | NA | TRBJ2-4 | 13 | TRBV2 | TGTGCCAGTACAGGAGATTCCAAAAACATTCAGTACTTC | CASTGDSKNIQYF
NA | NA | TRBJ2-1 | 11 | TRBV28 | TGTGCCAGCAGTTTGACGGGACAAAAGTTCTTC | CASSLTGQKFF
NA | NA | TRBJ1-6 | 15 | TRBV7-9 | TGTGCCAGCAGCTTAGCGGGGGCCCGGGGTTCACCCCTCCACTTT | CASSLAGARGSPLHF
TRBD1 | NA | TRBJ1-4 | 12 | TRBV28 | TGTGCCAGCCGGGCGACAGGGGGAAAACTGTTTTTT | CASRATGGKLFF
TRBD1 | NA | TRBJ2-5 | 18 | TRBV5-4 | TGTGCCAGCAGCTTTCGAGACAGGGTATACCGTAACCAAGAGACCCAGTACTTC | CASSFRDRVYRNQETQYF
NA | NA | TRBJ2-1 | 14 | TRBV5-4 | TGTGCCAGCAGCCGCGGTGGACTATACAATGAGCAGTTCTTC | CASSRGGLYNEQFF
TRBD1 | NA | TRBJ1-2 | 16 | TRBV5-1 | TGCGCCAGCAGCTTGGCAGAGGGACAGGGTTCCTATGGCTACACCTTC | CASSLAEGQGSYGYTF
TRBD1 | NA | TRBJ1-1 | 14 | TRBV9 | TGTGCCAGCAGCGCTGAGGGACAGGGGGATGAAGCTTTCTTT | CASSAEGQGDEAFF